The subject of this entry is one TCR beta chain. These data belong to a study of blood T cells in healthy people across ages. Primers used in a second PCR of about 7 to 11 cycles were a sample-barcoded 5' primer and a J-beta primer mix. One entry per CDR3 protein results from TCRdb running MiXCR on the 5' RACE reads. Found here are some 1.7 million distinct CDR3 sequences, roughly 27% of them singletons; the top ten hold 7% to 9%. The germline CDR1 and CDR2 sequences are SQVTM and ANQGSEA. The ends were cut back, 2 bases at V and 2 bases at J, with 14 bases in the middle. The CDR3 contains 15 residues.

The source of this sequence is a woman aged 25 to 39 in good health. The source material was blood. This rearrangement joins TRBV29-1 to TRBJ2-3, with a possible D match to TRBD2 (5 bases). CDR3 sequence reads: CSVEWSTTYTDTQYF. The CDR3 DNA reads TGCAGCGTTGAATGGTCGACTACCTACACAGATACGCAGTATTTT.